Shown below are 10 T cell receptor beta chains from a single sample sequenced in a study of early T cells in non-severe SARS-CoV-2 infection. Via MiXCR, TCRdb re-called the 5' RACE reads, giving one row per CDR3 protein. The sample records tens of thousands of distinct CDR3 sequences, around 6.5% being singletons. The material was whole blood, obtained at baseline. These receptors all come from an adult who was a healthcare worker with PCR-confirmed SARS-CoV-2 infection or an uninfected control (not recorded which).

The sample holds a few counts of this clonotype. The genes are TRBV4-3 and TRBJ1-4; 12 positions match TRBD1. The V and J ends lost 3 bases and 8 bases, in that order; junction bases with no gene match: 4. The CDR3 runs 15 residues. The germline V gene has CDR1 LGHNA and CDR2 YSLEER. This chain's CDR3 is CASSQTGTGGEKLFF. The CDR3 DNA is TGCGCCAGCAGCCAGACCGGGACAGGGGGCGAAAAACTGTTTTTT.

In this sample, this clonotype turned up a few times. V is TRBV3-1 and J is TRBJ1-6; TRBD1 is a possible D gene (6 bases). Germline V gene sequence: CDR1 LGHDT, CDR2 YNNKEL (reference sequence). This CDR3 has 15 amino acids. V lost 6 bases and J 5 bases, leaving 14 bases between the germline ends. The CDR3 is CASSPRTVNNSPLHF. The DNA for the CDR3 is TGTGCCAGCAGTCCCCGGACAGTTAATAATTCACCCCTCCACTTT.

The table lists this clonotype with a few counts. This chain connects TRBV12-3 or TRBV12-4 to TRBJ2-4; D call uncertain. The length of the CDR3 is 14 residues. The V end lost 2 bases, the J end lost 0 bases, and 5 bases lay between the germline ends. For the CDR3, the DNA is TGTGCCAGCAGTTTATTAGGAGCCAAAAACATTCAGTACTTC. It codes for CASSLLGAKNIQYF.

As to this clonotype: Being one base from a much bigger clone, this may be a read error. The rearrangement links TRBV7-9 to TRBJ1-4; unclear D gene. The CDR3 consists of 14 residues. CDR1 and CDR2 (germline): SEHNR, FQNEAQ (reference sequence). The CDR3 sequence: CANSLVLENEKLFF. The CDR3 DNA follows: TGTGCCAACAGCTTAGTGCTAGAAAATGAAAAACTGTTTTTT.

This clonotype was seen a single time. This chain joins TRBV20-1 and TRBJ2-2; 7 nucleotides agree with TRBD1. V lost 5 bases to trimming and J lost 4 bases; unmatched junction nucleotides: 7. The CDR3 covers 14 residues. CDR1 is DFQATT, CDR2 SNEGSKA, per germline (reference sequence). The DNA for the CDR3 is TGCAGTGCTCCCACAGGGGACATCACCGGGGAGCTGTTTTTT. The encoded protein is CSAPTGDITGELFF.

This clonotype came up many times. V and J are TRBV7-8 and TRBJ2-1, with 11 bases identical to TRBD1. Germline V gives CDR1 SGHVS, CDR2 FQNEAQ. This CDR3 spans 15 amino acids. The V gene end was trimmed by 5 bases and the J gene end by 6 bases; junction bases not matched to a gene: 6. CDR3 sequence reads: CASSPGQGARNEQFF. CDR3 bases: TGTGCCAGCAGCCCCGGACAGGGGGCACGCAATGAGCAGTTCTTC.

This clonotype has ten or more counts. The chain employs TRBV3-1 and TRBJ1-1; 8 bases map to TRBD1. The trim removed 4 bases at V and 11 bases at J, leaving 3 bases unmatched. Looked up from germline, CDR1 is LGHDT and CDR2 is YNNKEL (reference sequence). The CDR3 extends over 11 amino acids. CDR3 bases: TGTGCCAGCAGCCGAGGGACAGGCGCTTTCTTT. It specifies CASSRGTGAFF.

Ten or more counts support this clonotype. The gene calls are TRBV20-1 and TRBJ1-1, with D perhaps matching TRBD1 (6 bases). CDR1 is DFQATT and CDR2 is SNEGSKA in the germline V gene (reference sequence). V lost 5 bases and J 4 bases, leaving 17 bases between the germline ends. CDR3 length: 14 amino acids. For the CDR3, the DNA is TGCAGTGCTCCCATGGGGGCAGGTGGCACTGAAGCTTTCTTT. It translates to CSAPMGAGGTEAFF.

This clonotype was counted many times. The chain is built from TRBV23-1 and TRBJ2-7; D remains unclear. TRBV23-1 is labeled an ORF, and its function is uncertain. Trimming took 0 bases from V and 1 from J, leaving 19 bases between them. This CDR3 is built from 18 residues. Here the CDR3 reads CASSQSWTQVVLSYEQYF. Written as DNA, the CDR3 is TGCGCCAGCAGTCAATCTTGGACGCAGGTCGTGTTATCCTACGAGCAGTACTTC.

This clonotype was picked up many times. The chain carries TRBV5-1 and TRBJ2-7; D may be TRBD2 (6 bases). This CDR3 comprises 15 residues. Germline-derived CDR1 and CDR2 are SGHRS and YFSETQ. The V and J ends lost 6 bases and 0 bases respectively, with 16 bases between them. CDR3 protein: CASTLKGGDSYEQYF. Here the CDR3 DNA reads TGCGCCAGCACTTTGAAGGGCGGGGACTCCTACGAGCAGTACTTC.